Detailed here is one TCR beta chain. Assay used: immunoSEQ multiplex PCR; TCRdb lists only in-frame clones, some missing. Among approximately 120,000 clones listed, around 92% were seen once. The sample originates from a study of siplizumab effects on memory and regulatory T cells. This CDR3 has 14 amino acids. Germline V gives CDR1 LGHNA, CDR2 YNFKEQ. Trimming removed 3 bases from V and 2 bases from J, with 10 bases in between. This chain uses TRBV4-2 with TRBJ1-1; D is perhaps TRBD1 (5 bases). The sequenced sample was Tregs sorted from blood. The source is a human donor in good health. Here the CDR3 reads CASSQSGTNTEAFF. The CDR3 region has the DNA TGTGCCAGCAGCCAGAGCGGGACTAACACTGAAGCTTTCTTT.